One and the same sample provided the 17 T cell receptor beta chains below, sequenced in a study of cytomegalovirus exposure and HLA in healthy donors. Primers: 60 Vbeta forward and 13 Jbeta reverse. Measured with immunoSEQ multiplex PCR; TCRdb has only the in-frame clones, and not every one. The data show 120,000 to 150,000 clones, roughly 65% seen once. Sequences were obtained from PBMCs. The receptor source for this set is a woman between 25 and 40 years old in good health and CMV-seronegative.

This clone has a single count. The genes are TRBV7-3 and TRBJ2-3, with 15 bases that match TRBD2. This CDR3 contains 15 residues. Per germline, CDR1 SGHTA and CDR2 FQGTGA. The ends lost 4 bases at V and 6 bases at J; junction bases unmatched: 2. The CDR3 region has the DNA TGTGCCAGCAGCTCCGGGACTAGCGGGAGGGATACGCAGTATTTT. Amino acid sequence: CASSSGTSGRDTQYF.

In this sample, this clone turned up a few times. This chain uses TRBV6-1 with TRBJ1-5, with D possibly TRBD1 on 5 matching bases. The CDR3 extends over 14 amino acids. The ends were cut back, 2 bases at V and 6 bases at J, with 11 bases in the middle. The V gene's germline CDR1 is MNHNS and CDR2 SASEGT. The CDR3 nucleotides are TGTGCCAGCAGTGAACTCCCAACAGGTCAGCCCCAGCATTTT. It encodes CASSELPTGQPQHF.

The genes are TRBV5-4 and TRBJ2-2; no clear D gene. Germline V gene data show CDR1 as SGHNT and CDR2 as YYREEE (reference sequence). The ends were cut back, 4 bases at V and 1 base at J, with 17 bases in the middle. The CDR3 covers 17 residues. The CDR3 loop is CASSQPNLLGNTGELFF. CDR3 in DNA: TGTGCCAGCAGCCAACCGAACTTACTTGGGAACACCGGGGAGCTGTTTTTT.

CDR3 DNA sequence: TGTGCCAGCAGCGGCCCTTATGGGCGGGGAGAAGAGACCCAGTACTTC. Residues: CASSGPYGRGEETQYF. The chain employs TRBV9 and TRBJ2-5; TRBD2 is a possible D gene (6 bases). Trimming stripped 3 bases from V and 3 bases from J, with 18 bases between. The CDR3 contains 16 residues. CDR1 is SGDLS and CDR2 is YYNGEE in the germline V gene. The complete variable domain, with remaining parts taken from reference TRBV9 and TRBJ2-5, reads DSGVTQTPKHLITATGQRVTLRCSPRSGDLSVYWYQQSLDQGLQFLIQYYNGEERAKGNILERFSAQQFPDLHSELNLSSLELGDSALYFCASSGPYGRGEETQYFGPGTRLLVL.

The chain joins TRBV19 to TRBJ1-4; 11 bases align to TRBD1. The junction had 11 bases not matched to a gene; V was cut back by 6 bases and J by 8 bases. This CDR3 has 16 amino acids. Germline V gene data show CDR1 as LNHDA and CDR2 as SQIVND (reference sequence). This chain's CDR3 is CASSLRTGGVLEKLFF. The CDR3 DNA reads TGTGCCAGTAGCCTCCGGACAGGGGGCGTATTGGAAAAACTGTTTTTT.

The chain employs TRBV5-1 and TRBJ2-3; 10 bases match TRBD1. The CDR3 runs to 15 residues. Trimming removed 4 bases from V and 0 bases from J; junction bases left unmatched: 2. The germline V gene has CDR1 SGHRS and CDR2 YFSETQ. CDR3 bases: TGCGCCAGCAGCAGACAGGGGGCTAGCACAGATACGCAGTATTTT. Translation gives CASSRQGASTDTQYF.

The J gene is TRBJ2-7, the V gene TRBV28; the D gene is possibly TRBD1 (5 bases). This CDR3 has 14 amino acids. With 0 bases removed from V and 9 bases from J, the gap between germline ends came to 15 bases. Germline CDR1 MDHEN, CDR2 SYDVKM. CDR3 coding DNA: TGTGCCAGCAGTTTATGGGGGATCGGGCAGGGGCAGTACTTC. Amino acid sequence: CASSLWGIGQGQYF.

The chain employs TRBV15 and TRBJ1-3, with D hard to call. V lost 0 bases and J lost 4, with 10 bases in between. The CDR3 contains 15 residues. The germline V gene has CDR1 LNHNV and CDR2 YYDKDF (reference sequence). In DNA form, the CDR3 reads TGTGCCACCAGCAGAGATCGGGGTTACGGAAACACCATATATTTT. It codes for CATSRDRGYGNTIYF.

V gene TRBV7-9 combines with J gene TRBJ2-5; no definite D call. Germline V gene sequence: CDR1 SEHNR, CDR2 FQNEAQ (reference sequence). The CDR3 length is 10 residues. The chain's CDR3 is CSTLSETQYF. CDR3 nucleotide sequence: TGTTCCACCCTTTCGGAGACCCAGTACTTC.

V and J are TRBV5-1 and TRBJ2-3; D gene ambiguous. The CDR3 runs 13 residues. From germline, CDR1 is SGHRS and CDR2 YFSETQ. V lost 4 bases to trimming and J lost 4 bases, with 10 bases between them. The DNA for the CDR3 is TGCGCCAGCAGCCCCCTGGCTGCAGATACGCAGTATTTT. Its protein is CASSPLAADTQYF.

There are a few counts of this clone. The chain combines TRBV30 with TRBJ2-5; 13 nucleotides match TRBD2. In germline, CDR1 is GTSNPN, CDR2 SVGIG (reference sequence). The junction had 5 bases not matched to a gene; V was cut back by 0 bases and J by 4 bases. The CDR3 runs to 16 residues. The CDR3 DNA sequence: TGTGCCTGGAGTGTACGGGGACTAGCGGGGTCAGAGACCCAGTACTTC. This codes for CAWSVRGLAGSETQYF.

V gene TRBV7-8 combines with J gene TRBJ2-3; 7 nucleotides align to TRBD1. In germline, CDR1 is SGHVS, CDR2 FQNEAQ. With 5 bases clipped from V and 2 bases from J, the junction kept 4 bases outside the gene matches. The CDR3 contains 14 residues. The CDR3 nucleotides read TGTGCCAGCAGCACCGGGACAGCCACAGATACGCAGTATTTT. Its translation: CASSTGTATDTQYF.

The V gene is TRBV7-2, the J gene TRBJ1-5; TRBD1 might be the D (5 bases). V lost 3 bases and J 5 bases, leaving 8 bases between the germline ends. In germline, CDR1 is SGHTA, CDR2 FQGNSA. This CDR3 spans 13 amino acids. The CDR3 here is CASSLVRDQPQHF. The CDR3 DNA is TGTGCCAGCAGCTTGGTCAGGGATCAGCCCCAGCATTTT.

The chain employs TRBV7-8 and TRBJ2-1; 9 nucleotides match TRBD1. Germline V CDR1 and CDR2: SGHVS, FQNEAQ. The V segment lost 3 bases and the J segment 5 bases; nucleotides outside the gene matches: 2. The CDR3 is made up of 14 amino acids. CDR3 sequence (DNA): TGTGCCAGCAGCTTTGGGGACAGGGACAATGAGCAGTTCTTC. Translating it yields CASSFGDRDNEQFF.

This sequence joins TRBV6-6 and TRBJ2-2; 7 bases are shared with TRBD1. This CDR3 comprises 16 residues. Trimming took 2 bases from V and 4 from J; bases not matched to a gene: 7. Germline V gives CDR1 MNHNY, CDR2 SVGAGI (reference sequence). This CDR3 is CASSYEGAPGTGELFF. As DNA, the CDR3 is TGTGCCAGCAGTTACGAGGGGGCGCCGGGCACCGGGGAGCTGTTTTTT.

The chain recombines TRBV6-5 with TRBJ2-7; 10 nucleotides align to TRBD1. V lost 9 bases and J lost 6; bases outside the gene matches: 11. Germline CDR1 reads MNHEY; CDR2 reads SVGAGI. CDR3 length: 14 residues. The CDR3 loop reads CARRDPGQGGEQYV. The CDR3 DNA is TGTGCCAGGCGAGACCCCGGACAGGGGGGCGAGCAGTACGTC.

This clone was detected a few times. This chain uses TRBV28 with TRBJ1-1, with D hard to call. CDR1 and CDR2 (germline): MDHEN, SYDVKM. Trimming took off 7 bases at V and 2 bases at J, with 11 bases between the two ends. CDR3 size: 13 residues. CDR3 residues: CASIPYSNTEAFF. The DNA of the CDR3 is TGTGCCAGCATCCCGTACAGCAACACTGAAGCTTTCTTT. The complete variable domain, with remaining parts taken from reference TRBV28 and TRBJ1-1, reads DVKVTQSSRYLVKRTGEKVFLECVQDMDHENMFWYRQDPGLGLRLIYFSYDVKMKEKGDIPEGYSVSREKKERFSLILESASTNQTSMYLCASIPYSNTEAFFGQGTRLTVV.